These 8 T cell receptor beta chains came from one sample sequenced in a study of technical replicates of blood from a handful of donors. The method was immunoSEQ multiplex PCR; TCRdb's version includes in-frame clones alone and lacks a portion of them. The table includes some 77,000 clones, 85% to 95% detected once. The sequenced sample consisted of T cells isolated from PBMCs. These receptors were obtained from a human donor in good health.

The V and J genes are TRBV6-5 and TRBJ1-1, with D possibly TRBD1 on 5 matching bases. The CDR3 is 11 amino acids. Germline V gene data show CDR1 as MNHEY and CDR2 as SVGAGI. Trimming cost V 6 bases and J 11 bases, with 13 bases left between them. The CDR3 DNA reads TGTGCCAGCAGGAAGGGGATTGGGGCTTTCTTT. Translating it yields CASRKGIGAFF.

This chain connects TRBV11-1 to TRBJ2-5, with a possible D match to TRBD2 (6 bases). Deletions cut 7 bases from V and 5 bases from J, with 20 bases between. CDR1 is SGHAT, CDR2 FQDESV, per germline (reference sequence). The CDR3 is 15 amino acids. CDR3 nucleotide sequence: TGTGCCAGCACCCAGCTTGTTCAGGGAGGCGAGACCCAGTACTTC. This translates into CASTQLVQGGETQYF.

J is TRBJ2-1 and V is TRBV19, with 8 bases that match TRBD1. The length of the CDR3 is 15 residues. Trimming cost V 0 bases and J 3 bases; bases outside gene matches: 1. From germline, CDR1 is LNHDA and CDR2 SQIVND (reference sequence). Here the CDR3 DNA reads TGTGCCAGTAGTATAGACACAGGGGGCTACAATGAGCAGTTCTTC. Encoded protein: CASSIDTGGYNEQFF.

The chain uses TRBV5-4 and TRBJ2-3, with TRBD2 identical over 16 bases. V lost 3 bases, J lost 3 bases, and 7 bases stayed unmatched. CDR1 is SGHNT, CDR2 YYREEE, per germline (reference sequence). The CDR3 length is 18 residues. The CDR3 sequence is CASSSGTSGRVLTDTQYF. The CDR3 coding sequence is TGTGCCAGCAGCTCAGGGACTAGCGGGAGGGTGCTTACAGATACGCAGTATTTT.

The CDR3 region is CASSQEAGLATDTQYF. The CDR3 DNA sequence: TGTGCCAGCAGCCAAGAGGCTGGACTAGCAACAGATACGCAGTATTTT. The chain joins TRBV4-2 to TRBJ2-3, with 8 nucleotides matching TRBD2. V was pared by 0 bases and J by 3 bases, with 5 bases of the junction left unmatched. This CDR3 has 16 residues. Germline V gene data show CDR1 as LGHNA and CDR2 as YNFKEQ.

The chain combines TRBV19 with TRBJ2-1; 7 nucleotides line up with TRBD2. The CDR3 runs 16 residues. From germline, CDR1 is LNHDA and CDR2 SQIVND (reference sequence). Trimming took 2 bases from V and 6 from J; bases not matched to a gene: 10. The CDR3 loop is CASSIINGEGANEQFF. CDR3 in DNA: TGTGCCAGTAGTATAATAAACGGGGAGGGCGCCAATGAGCAGTTCTTC.

V usage is TRBV30 and J usage is TRBJ1-2; D might be TRBD1 (5 bases). The CDR3 spans 14 residues. V was shortened by 3 bases and J by 3 bases, with 14 bases between the two germline ends. Germline V gene lookup returns CDR1 GTSNPN and CDR2 SVGIG (reference sequence). The CDR3 bases are TGTGCCTGGAGCGAGGGCGGGGGGGACTATGGCTACACCTTC. As protein: CAWSEGGGDYGYTF.

This chain joins TRBV15 and TRBJ2-7; 9 bases match TRBD2. The CDR3 covers 20 residues. The germline gives CDR1 LNHNV, CDR2 YYDKDF (reference sequence). The ends lost 0 bases at V and 2 bases at J; junction bases unmatched: 17. DNA for the CDR3: TGTGCCACCAGCAGAGAGGTTGGCGAGGGCATACGCGGGAGGGCCTACGAGCAGTACTTC. Translating it yields CATSREVGEGIRGRAYEQYF.